This T cell receptor (beta chain) was found in a study of T-cell reconstitution after alpha-beta-depleted transplantation in children. Whole-study findings and limits: The authors attributed T-cell counts and diversity one year after transplant mostly to newly produced T cells. By about two months after transplant, alpha-beta T cells reportedly arose from several hundred graft clones that had expanded. Surviving recipient cells, namely T cells and thymic progenitors, were the source of high day-60 TCRbeta diversity in some patients.

The CDR3 spans 14 residues. The trim removed 3 bases at V and 6 bases at J, leaving 5 bases unmatched. The germline V gene has CDR1 MNHEY and CDR2 SMNVEV (reference sequence). Unique molecular identifiers were incorporated during preparation of the TCRbeta library. TCRdb re-called the PCR reads with MiXCR, one entry per CDR3 protein. The sample has about 830,000 distinct CDR3 sequences, roughly 15% seen once. A word on this clonotype: Its antigen remains unknown.

This receptor was identified in a male patient under 18 who had a stem cell transplant for acute lymphoblastic leukemia, so the T cells may come from the graft donor. The sample here was PBMCs, mostly from graft donor cells, taken 360 days after TCRalphabeta/CD19-depleted stem cell transplant. V gene TRBV27 combines with J gene TRBJ2-7, with 10 bases fitting TRBD1. The CDR3 here is CASSLGTGVGEQYF. The CDR3 DNA sequence: TGTGCCAGCAGTTTGGGGACAGGGGTCGGCGAGCAGTACTTC.